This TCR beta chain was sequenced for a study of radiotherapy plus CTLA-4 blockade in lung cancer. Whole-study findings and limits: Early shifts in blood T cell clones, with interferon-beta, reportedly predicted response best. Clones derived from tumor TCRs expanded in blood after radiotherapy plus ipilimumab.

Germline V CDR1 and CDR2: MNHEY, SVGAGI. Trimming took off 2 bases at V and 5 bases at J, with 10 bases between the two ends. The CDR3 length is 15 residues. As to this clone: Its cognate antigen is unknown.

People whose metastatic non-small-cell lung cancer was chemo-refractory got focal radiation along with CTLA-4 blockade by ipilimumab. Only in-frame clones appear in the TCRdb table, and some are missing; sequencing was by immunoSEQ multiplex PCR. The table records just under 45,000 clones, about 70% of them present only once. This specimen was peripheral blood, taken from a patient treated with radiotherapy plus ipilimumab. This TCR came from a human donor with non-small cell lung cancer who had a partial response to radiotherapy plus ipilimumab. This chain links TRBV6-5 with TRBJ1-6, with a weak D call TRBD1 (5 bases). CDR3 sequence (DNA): TGTGCCAGCAGTTACCTTACGGGGGATAATTCACCCCTCCACTTT. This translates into CASSYLTGDNSPLHF.